Sequencing of this TCR beta chain was carried out in a study of blood T cell repertoires in COVID-19. Study overall: Spain, Italy and the United States supplied samples that represented acute and convalescent COVID-19.

This table comes from immunoSEQ multiplex PCR, and its TCRdb copy is limited to in-frame clones, with some not included. The sample carries approximately 300,000 clones, approximately 84% recorded once. V was pared by 2 bases and J by 4 bases, with 7 bases between. The length of the CDR3 is 13 residues. The germline CDR1 and CDR2 sequences are SGDLS and YYNGEE. Participants reported their clinical history, and cohort assignment relied on those reports. The specimen was PBMCs or T cells enriched from blood (not recorded which). J is TRBJ2-1 and V is TRBV9; D may be TRBD2 (5 bases). This sequence was found in a woman between 18 and 29 years old who had recovered from COVID-19. The CDR3 sequence: CASSVSGYNEQFF. The CDR3 DNA is TGTGCCAGCAGCGTTTCGGGGTACAATGAGCAGTTCTTC.